This TCR beta chain appears in the sequencing data of a study of post-analysis software for immune sequencing data (dated by TCRdb to between 2015 and 2017). Regarding the research as a whole: Relapsing-remitting, secondary progressive and progressive-relapsing multiple sclerosis were recorded as disease courses, and subtype annotation was lacking for some patients. The patient repertoires were set against about 12 previously published healthy control repertoires from donors whose ages ranged from roughly 6 to 26 years. A subset of samples was prepared in parallel using single-end sample barcoding, then pooled and co-amplified after Illumina adapter ligation. The research as a whole found: The multiple sclerosis patient group was slightly younger than the control group. Direct clustering with F measure revealed strong co-clustering of samples prepared in the same batch, which led to a batch-effect correction. Significantly lower normalized Chao1 diversity was found in multiple sclerosis patients than in controls, suggesting substantial peripheral T-cell clonal expansion.

As to this clonotype: Its cognate antigen has yet to be identified. No per-base quality is available; no much larger clone lies one base away.

To demonstrate the VDJtools post-analysis software, TCR beta repertoires were profiled from the peripheral blood of more than ten young patients with multiple sclerosis. The multiple sclerosis patients were children and adolescents between about 6 and 16 years of age. Library preparation used PCR. These reads were obtained on an Illumina HiSeq 2500. Unique molecular identifiers were incorporated into TCR beta cDNA libraries to reduce PCR and sequencing biases. Some 500,000 cDNA molecules were obtained per 1 to 10 million input T cells, so each molecule approximated one T cell. Patient libraries were prepared and sequenced with the same protocol used for the earlier healthy control dataset. Samples belonging to the same batch were prepared together, multiplexed and sequenced on a shared HiSeq lane. The paper's data handling went like this. MIGEC was used to process the raw barcoded reads, and molecular identifier groups with only a single read were discarded before consensus assembly and CDR3 extraction. VDJtools was used for post-analysis of the clonotype tables, with diversity normalized by down-sampling every dataset to the smallest sample size. In repertoire overlap clustering, CDR3 amino acid sequences, but not nucleotide sequences, were matched to correct batch-related cross-sample contamination. The public reads were quality trimmed at Q25 with fastp and then assembled into clones with MiXCR by TCRdb, keeping productive beta chains. Identical CDR3 protein sequences are pooled into one entry, listed with their most common genes and DNA. The V and J calls and clone size are TCRdb's, not the authors'. Across this sample there are approximately 440,000 distinct CDR3 sequences, with around 40% seen only once. The ten largest account for 9.5% to 13% of the sample.

Material: blood. The clonotype comes from a girl aged 10-17 years with multiple sclerosis.

The DNA sequence is TGTGCCAGCAGCTTAGGGTTCGCTTCGCACACCTTC. Its amino acids are CASSLGFASHTF. The sequence joins TRBV7-9 to TRBJ1-2; no D gene can be assigned with confidence. Between the V and J ends, shortened by 1 base and 12 bases respectively, the junction contains 12 bases. Sequences SEHNR (CDR1) and FQNEAQ (CDR2) are obtained from the germline V gene (reference sequence). From cysteine to phenylalanine, the CDR3 is 12 amino acids long. The entry retains the CDR3 DNA only, 36 bases that are in frame from base 1.